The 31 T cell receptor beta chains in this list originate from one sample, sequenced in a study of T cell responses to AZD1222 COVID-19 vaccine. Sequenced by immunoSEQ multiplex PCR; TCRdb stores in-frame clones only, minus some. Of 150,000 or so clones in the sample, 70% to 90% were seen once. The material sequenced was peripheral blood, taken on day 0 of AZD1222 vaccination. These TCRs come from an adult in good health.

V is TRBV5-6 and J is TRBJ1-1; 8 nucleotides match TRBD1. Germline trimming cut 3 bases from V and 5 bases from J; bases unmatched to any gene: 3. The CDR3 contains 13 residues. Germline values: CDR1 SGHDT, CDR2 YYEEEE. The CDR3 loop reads CASSSDRVTEAFF. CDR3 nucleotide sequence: TGTGCCAGCAGCTCGGACAGGGTAACTGAAGCTTTCTTT.

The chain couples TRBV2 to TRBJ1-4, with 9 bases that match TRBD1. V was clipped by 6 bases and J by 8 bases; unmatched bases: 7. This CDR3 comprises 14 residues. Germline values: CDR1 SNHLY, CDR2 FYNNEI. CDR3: CASRKGQGQEKLFF. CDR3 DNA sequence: TGTGCCAGCAGGAAGGGACAGGGTCAGGAAAAACTGTTTTTT. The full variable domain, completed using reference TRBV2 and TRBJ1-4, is EPEVTQTPSHQVTQMGQEVILRCVPISNHLYFYWYRQILGQKVEFLVSFYNNEISEKSEIFDDQFSVERPDGSNFTLKIRSTKLEDSAMYFCASRKGQGQEKLFFGSGTQLSVL.

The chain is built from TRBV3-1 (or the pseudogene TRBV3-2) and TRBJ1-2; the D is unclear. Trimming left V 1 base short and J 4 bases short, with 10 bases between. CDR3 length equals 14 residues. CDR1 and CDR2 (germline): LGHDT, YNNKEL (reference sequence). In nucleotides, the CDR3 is TGTGCCAGCAGCCAAGTCCTACGGACCTATGGCTACACCTTC. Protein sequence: CASSQVLRTYGYTF.

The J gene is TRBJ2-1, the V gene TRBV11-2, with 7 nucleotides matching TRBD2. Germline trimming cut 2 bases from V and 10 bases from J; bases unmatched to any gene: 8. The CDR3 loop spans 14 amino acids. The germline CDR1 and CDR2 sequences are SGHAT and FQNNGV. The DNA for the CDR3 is TGTGCCAGCAGCTTACTAGCGGTCCGCTACGAGCAGTTCTTC. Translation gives CASSLLAVRYEQFF.

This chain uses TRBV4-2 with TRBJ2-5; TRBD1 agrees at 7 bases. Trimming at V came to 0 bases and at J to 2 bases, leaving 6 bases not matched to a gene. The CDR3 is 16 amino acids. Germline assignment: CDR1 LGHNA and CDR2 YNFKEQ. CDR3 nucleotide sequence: TGTGCCAGCAGCCAAGATCCGAAGACAGGGCAAGAGACCCAGTACTTC. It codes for CASSQDPKTGQETQYF.

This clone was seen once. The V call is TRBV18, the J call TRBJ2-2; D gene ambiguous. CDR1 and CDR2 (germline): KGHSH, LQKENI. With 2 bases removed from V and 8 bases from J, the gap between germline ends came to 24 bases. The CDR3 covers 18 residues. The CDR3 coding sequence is TGTGCCAGCTCACCATTGGCCGTTGAAACAACCATTATGGGGGAGCTGTTTTTT. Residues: CASSPLAVETTIMGELFF. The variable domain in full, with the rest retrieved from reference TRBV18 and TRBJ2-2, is NAGVMQNPRHLVRRRGQEARLRCSPMKGHSHVYWYRQLPEEGLKFMVYLQKENIIDESGMPKERFSAEFPKEGPSILRIQQVVRGDSAAYFCASSPLAVETTIMGELFFGEGSRLTVL.

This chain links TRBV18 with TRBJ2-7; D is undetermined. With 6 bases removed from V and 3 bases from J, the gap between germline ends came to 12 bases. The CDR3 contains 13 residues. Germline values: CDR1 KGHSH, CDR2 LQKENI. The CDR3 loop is CASSRLERYEQYF. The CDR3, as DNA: TGTGCCAGCTCTCGTCTGGAGCGCTACGAGCAGTACTTC.

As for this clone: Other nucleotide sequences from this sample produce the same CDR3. The CDR3 sequence is CASSPPGQRNTIYF. The DNA of the CDR3 is TGTGCCAGCTCACCACCGGGACAGAGAAACACCATATATTTT. The chain uses TRBV18 and TRBJ1-3, with 7 bases that match TRBD1. The CDR3 runs to 14 residues. The V gene's germline CDR1 is KGHSH and CDR2 LQKENI. The V and J ends lost 0 bases and 5 bases, in that order; junction bases with no gene match: 1.

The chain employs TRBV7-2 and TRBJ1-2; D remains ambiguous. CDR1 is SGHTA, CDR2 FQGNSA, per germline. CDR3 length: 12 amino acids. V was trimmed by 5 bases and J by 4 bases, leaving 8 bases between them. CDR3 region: CASSPQIYGYTF. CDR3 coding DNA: TGTGCCAGCAGCCCTCAAATCTATGGCTACACCTTC. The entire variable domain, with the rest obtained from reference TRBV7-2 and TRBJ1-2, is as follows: GAGVSQSPSNKVTEKGKDVELRCDPISGHTALYWYRQSLGQGLEFLIYFQGNSAPDKSGLPSDRFSAERTGGSVSTLTIQRTQQEDSAVYLCASSPQIYGYTFGSGTRLTVV.

The CDR3 DNA reads TGTGCCAGCAGCTTAGGAGCAGGGGGCGGATATGGCTACACCTTC. This codes for CASSLGAGGGYGYTF. The rearrangement uses TRBV7-2 and TRBJ1-2, with 8 bases aligning to TRBD1. This CDR3 comprises 15 residues. The V gene end was trimmed by 1 base and the J gene end by 5 bases; junction bases not matched to a gene: 6. Germline V gives CDR1 SGHTA, CDR2 FQGNSA.

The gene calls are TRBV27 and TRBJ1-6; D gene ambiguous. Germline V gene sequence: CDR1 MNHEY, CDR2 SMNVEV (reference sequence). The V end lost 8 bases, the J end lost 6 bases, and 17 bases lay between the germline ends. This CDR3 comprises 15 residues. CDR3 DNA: TGTGCCAGCCCTAGACACCTGGGAGCTAATTCACCCCTCCACTTT. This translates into CASPRHLGANSPLHF.

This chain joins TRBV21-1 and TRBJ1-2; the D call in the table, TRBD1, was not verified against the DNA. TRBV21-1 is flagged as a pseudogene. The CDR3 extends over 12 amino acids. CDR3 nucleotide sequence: TGTGCCAACACCGGGACAGACTATGGCTACACCTTC. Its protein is CANTGTDYGYTF.

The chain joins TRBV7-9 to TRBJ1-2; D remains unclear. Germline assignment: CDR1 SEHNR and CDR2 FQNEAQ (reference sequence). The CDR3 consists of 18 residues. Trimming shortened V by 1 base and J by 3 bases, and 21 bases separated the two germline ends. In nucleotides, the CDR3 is TGTGCCAGCAGCTTAGGGGAGTCGGACTGGACTGGCCACTATGGCTACACCTTC. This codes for CASSLGESDWTGHYGYTF.

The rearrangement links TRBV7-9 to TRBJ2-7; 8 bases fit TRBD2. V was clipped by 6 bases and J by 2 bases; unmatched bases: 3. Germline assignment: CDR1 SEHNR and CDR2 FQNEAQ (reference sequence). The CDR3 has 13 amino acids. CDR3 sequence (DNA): TGTGCCAGCAGTGATAGCGGGACCTACGAGCAGTACTTC. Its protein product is CASSDSGTYEQYF.

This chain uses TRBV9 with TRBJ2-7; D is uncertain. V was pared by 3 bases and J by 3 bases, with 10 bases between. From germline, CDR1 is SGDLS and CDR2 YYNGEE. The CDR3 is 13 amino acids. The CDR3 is CASSDGSFYEQYF. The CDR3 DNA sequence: TGTGCCAGCAGCGATGGGTCCTTCTACGAGCAGTACTTC.

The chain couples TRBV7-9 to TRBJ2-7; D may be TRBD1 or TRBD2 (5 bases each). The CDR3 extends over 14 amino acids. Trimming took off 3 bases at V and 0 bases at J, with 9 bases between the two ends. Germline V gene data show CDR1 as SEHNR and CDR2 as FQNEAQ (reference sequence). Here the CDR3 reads CASSFGTPSYEQYF. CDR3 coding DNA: TGTGCCAGCAGCTTCGGGACCCCCTCCTACGAGCAGTACTTC.

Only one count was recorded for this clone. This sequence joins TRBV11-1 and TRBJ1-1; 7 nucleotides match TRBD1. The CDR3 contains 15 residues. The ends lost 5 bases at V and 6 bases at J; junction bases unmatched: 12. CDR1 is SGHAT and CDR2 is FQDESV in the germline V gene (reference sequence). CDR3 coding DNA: TGTGCCAGCAGCAACCCGCGCCCCGGGACAGCTGAAGCTTTCTTT. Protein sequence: CASSNPRPGTAEAFF.

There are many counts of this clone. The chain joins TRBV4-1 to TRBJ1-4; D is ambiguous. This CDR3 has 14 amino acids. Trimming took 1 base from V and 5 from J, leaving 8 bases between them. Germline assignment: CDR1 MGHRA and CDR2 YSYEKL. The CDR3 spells CASSQVEVNEKLFF. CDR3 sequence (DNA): TGCGCCAGCAGCCAAGTGGAAGTAAATGAAAAACTGTTTTTT.

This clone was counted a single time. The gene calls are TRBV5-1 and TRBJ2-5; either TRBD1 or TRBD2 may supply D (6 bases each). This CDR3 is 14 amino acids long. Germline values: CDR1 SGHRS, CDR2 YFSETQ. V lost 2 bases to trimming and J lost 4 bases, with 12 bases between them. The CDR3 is CASSFPGAGETQYF. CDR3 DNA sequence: TGCGCCAGCAGCTTCCCGGGGGCAGGAGAGACCCAGTACTTC.

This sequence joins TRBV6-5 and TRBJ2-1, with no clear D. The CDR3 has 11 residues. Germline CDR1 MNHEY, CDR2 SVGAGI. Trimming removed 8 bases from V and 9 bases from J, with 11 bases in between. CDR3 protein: CASRGPVEQFF. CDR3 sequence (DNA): TGTGCCAGCCGAGGTCCGGTTGAGCAGTTCTTC.

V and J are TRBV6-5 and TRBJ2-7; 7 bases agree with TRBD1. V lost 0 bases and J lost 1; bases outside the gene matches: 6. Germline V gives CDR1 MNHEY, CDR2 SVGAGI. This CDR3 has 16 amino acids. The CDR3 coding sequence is TGTGCCAGCAGTTACTCAACCGGGACAGCATCCTACGAGCAGTACTTC. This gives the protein CASSYSTGTASYEQYF.

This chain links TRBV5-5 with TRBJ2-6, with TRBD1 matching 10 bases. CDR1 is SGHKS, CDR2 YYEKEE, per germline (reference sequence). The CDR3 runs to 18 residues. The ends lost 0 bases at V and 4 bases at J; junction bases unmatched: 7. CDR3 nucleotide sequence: TGTGCCAGCAGCTTGGTAGGGACAGGGGCATCAGGGGCCAACGTCCTGACTTTC. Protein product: CASSLVGTGASGANVLTF.

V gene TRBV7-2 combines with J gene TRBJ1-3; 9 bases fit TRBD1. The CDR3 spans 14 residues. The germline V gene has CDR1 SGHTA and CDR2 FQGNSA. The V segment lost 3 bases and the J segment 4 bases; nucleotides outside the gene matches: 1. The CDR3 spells CASSFGQGGNTIYF. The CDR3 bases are TGTGCCAGCAGCTTCGGACAGGGGGGAAACACCATATATTTT.

CDR3 amino acids: CASSPQGSGANVLTF. In nucleotides, the CDR3 is TGTGCCAGCAGCCCACAGGGCTCTGGGGCCAACGTCCTGACTTTC. The chain combines TRBV6-5 with TRBJ2-6, with D tentatively TRBD1 (6 bases). The CDR3 length is 15 residues. V was trimmed by 6 bases and J by 0 bases, leaving 9 bases between them. CDR1 and CDR2 from the germline V gene are MNHEY and SVGAGI.

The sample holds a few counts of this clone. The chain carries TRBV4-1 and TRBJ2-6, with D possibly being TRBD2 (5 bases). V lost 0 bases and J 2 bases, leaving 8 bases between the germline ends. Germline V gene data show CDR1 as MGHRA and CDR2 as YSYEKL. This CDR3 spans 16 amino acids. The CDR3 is CASSQDRGTGANVLTF. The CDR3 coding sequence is TGCGCCAGCAGCCAAGATAGAGGGACTGGGGCCAACGTCCTGACTTTC.

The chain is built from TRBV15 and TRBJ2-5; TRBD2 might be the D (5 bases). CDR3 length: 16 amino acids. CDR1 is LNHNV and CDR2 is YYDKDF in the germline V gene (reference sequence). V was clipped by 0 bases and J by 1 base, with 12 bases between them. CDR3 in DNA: TGTGCCACCAGCAGAGATAGATTAGCGCTCCAAGAGACCCAGTACTTC. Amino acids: CATSRDRLALQETQYF.

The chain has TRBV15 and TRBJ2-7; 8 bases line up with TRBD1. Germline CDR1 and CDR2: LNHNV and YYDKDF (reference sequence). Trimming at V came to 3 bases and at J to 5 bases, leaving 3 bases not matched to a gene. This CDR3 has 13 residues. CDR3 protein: CATSRGTGHEQYF. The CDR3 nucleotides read TGTGCCACCAGCAGGGGGACAGGACACGAGCAGTACTTC.

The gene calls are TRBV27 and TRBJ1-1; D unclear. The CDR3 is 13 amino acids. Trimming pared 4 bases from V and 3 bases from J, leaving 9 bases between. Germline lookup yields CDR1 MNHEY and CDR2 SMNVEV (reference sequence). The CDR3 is CASSSQLYTEAFF. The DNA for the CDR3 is TGTGCCAGCAGTTCCCAGTTGTACACTGAAGCTTTCTTT.

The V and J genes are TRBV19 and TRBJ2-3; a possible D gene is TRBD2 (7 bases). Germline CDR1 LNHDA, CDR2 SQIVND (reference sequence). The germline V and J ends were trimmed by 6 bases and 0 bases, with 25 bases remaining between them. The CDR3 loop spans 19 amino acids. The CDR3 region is CASSPPRAGALLSTDTQYF. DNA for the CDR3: TGTGCCAGTAGCCCACCCCGGGCGGGGGCTCTTCTTAGCACAGATACGCAGTATTTT.

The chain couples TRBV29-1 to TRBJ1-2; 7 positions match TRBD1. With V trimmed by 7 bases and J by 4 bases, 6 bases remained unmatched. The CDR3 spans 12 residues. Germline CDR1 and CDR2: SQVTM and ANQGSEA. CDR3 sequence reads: CSGDQGGYGYTF. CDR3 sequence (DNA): TGCAGCGGTGACCAGGGGGGCTATGGCTACACCTTC.

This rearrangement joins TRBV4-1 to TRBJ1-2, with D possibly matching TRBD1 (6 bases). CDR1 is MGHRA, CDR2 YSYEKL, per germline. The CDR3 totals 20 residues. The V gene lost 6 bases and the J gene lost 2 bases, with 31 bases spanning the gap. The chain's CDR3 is CASSRETRRGQGGMNYGYTF. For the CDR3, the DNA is TGCGCCAGCAGTCGGGAAACCAGGCGGGGGCAGGGCGGGATGAACTATGGCTACACCTTC.